This TCR beta chain was sequenced in a study of cytomegalovirus exposure and HLA in healthy donors. V shed 7 bases, J shed 4 bases, and the junction held 3 bases outside the gene matches. Germline assignment: CDR1 SNHLY and CDR2 FYNNEI. The CDR3 runs to 13 residues. Notes on this clone: Its antigen is undetermined.

A multiplex PCR was run with 60 Vbeta primers and 13 Jbeta primers. Libraries were prepared by immunoSEQ multiplex PCR; TCRdb keeps only in-frame clonotypes and omits some of them. The table has roughly 110,000 clones, around 82% seen once; the top ten hold approximately 5%. Donors had nominal health at sampling but likely had unrecorded immune exposures. The study, taken as a whole, reports: Being productive about 87% or about 30% of the time was typical of most TCR beta V segments in an earlier analysis. Rarity marked most TCR sequences, yet some public TCRs occurred in many donors. What a later analysis showed was that several of the most significant clusters appeared linked to common viral pathogens.

The sample consisted of PBMCs. This chain links TRBV2 with TRBJ2-7; TRBD2 aligns across 11 bases. The receptor was isolated from a woman under 40 in good health and CMV-seropositive. This CDR3 is CASKTSGIYEQYF. The CDR3 DNA reads TGTGCCAGCAAGACTAGCGGGATATACGAGCAGTACTTC.